The TCR beta chain described here comes from a study of tissue T cells after allogeneic stem cell transplantation. Trimming took off 4 bases at V and 0 bases at J, with 9 bases between the two ends. The CDR3 is made up of 15 amino acids. CDR1 is KGHPV and CDR2 is FQNQEV in the germline V gene (reference sequence). The repertoire was sequenced with immunoSEQ multiplex PCR; TCRdb's copy has only in-frame clones and lacks some. The data contain around 2,000 clones, under 60% of them singletons. Time point specified: mouse harvest day 14 after allogeneic transplant. Mouse grafts combined 10^7 T-cell-depleted bone marrow cells with 10^6 splenic CD5+ T cells. Tissues came from B6→BALB/c major-mismatch GVHD mice at day 7 or 14. A word on this clone: Mouse gene names apply. The observed sequence ends 1 residue before the CDR3 terminus, with the missing tail filled in from the germline J gene.

Sequencing was carried out using lymph node tissue. The clonotype originates from a female BALB/c mouse given C57BL/6 T cells with graft-versus-host disease after an allogeneic hematopoietic cell transplant. The chain links TRBV26 to TRBJ1-4; no reliable D call. The covered CDR3 bases are TGTGCCAGCAGTCCAGTGGGTATTTCCAACGAAAGATTATTT. It encodes CASSPVGISNERLF. The complete CDR3 protein is CASSPVGISNERLFF.